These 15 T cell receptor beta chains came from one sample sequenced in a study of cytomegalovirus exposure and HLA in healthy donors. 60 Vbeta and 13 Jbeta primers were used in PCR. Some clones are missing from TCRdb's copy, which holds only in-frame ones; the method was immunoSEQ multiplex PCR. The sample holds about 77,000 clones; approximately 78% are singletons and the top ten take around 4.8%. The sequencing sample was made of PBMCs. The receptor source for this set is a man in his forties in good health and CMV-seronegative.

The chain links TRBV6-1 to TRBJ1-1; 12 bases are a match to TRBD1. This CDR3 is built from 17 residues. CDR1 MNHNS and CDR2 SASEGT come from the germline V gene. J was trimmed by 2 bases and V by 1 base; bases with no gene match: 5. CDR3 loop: CASSEGWGQGANTEAFF. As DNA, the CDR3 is TGTGCCAGCAGTGAAGGGTGGGGACAGGGGGCCAACACTGAAGCTTTCTTT.

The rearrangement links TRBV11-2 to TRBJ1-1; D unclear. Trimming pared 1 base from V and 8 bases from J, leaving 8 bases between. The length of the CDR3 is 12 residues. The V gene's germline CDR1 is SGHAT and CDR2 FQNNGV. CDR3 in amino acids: CASSLGGGEAFF. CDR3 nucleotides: TGTGCCAGCAGCTTAGGGGGAGGGGAAGCTTTCTTT.

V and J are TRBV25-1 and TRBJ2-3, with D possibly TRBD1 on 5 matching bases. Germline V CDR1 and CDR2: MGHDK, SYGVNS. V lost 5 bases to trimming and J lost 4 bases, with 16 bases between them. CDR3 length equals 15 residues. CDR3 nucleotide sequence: TGTGCCAGCAGTATTGACAGCCTCAGGCCAGATACGCAGTATTTT. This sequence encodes CASSIDSLRPDTQYF. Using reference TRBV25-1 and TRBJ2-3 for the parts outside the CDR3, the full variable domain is EADIYQTPRYLVIGTGKKITLECSQTMGHDKMYWYQQDPGMELHLIHYSYGVNSTEKGDLSSESTVSRIRTEHFPLTLESARPSHTSQYLCASSIDSLRPDTQYFGPGTRLTVL.

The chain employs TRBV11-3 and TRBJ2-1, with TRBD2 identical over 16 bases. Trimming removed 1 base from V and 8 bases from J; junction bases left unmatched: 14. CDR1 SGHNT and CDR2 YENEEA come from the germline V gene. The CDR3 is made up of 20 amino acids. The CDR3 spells CASSLGPGTAGLAGGDEQFF. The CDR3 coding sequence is TGTGCCAGCAGCTTAGGCCCCGGGACCGCGGGACTAGCGGGAGGGGATGAGCAGTTCTTC.

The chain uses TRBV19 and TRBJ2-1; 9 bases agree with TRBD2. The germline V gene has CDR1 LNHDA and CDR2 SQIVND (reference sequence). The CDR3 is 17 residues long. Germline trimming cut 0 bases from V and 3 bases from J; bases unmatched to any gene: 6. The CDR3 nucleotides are TGTGCCAGTAGTATAGATGCCGGGACTAGCCTCTACAATGAGCAGTTCTTC. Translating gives CASSIDAGTSLYNEQFF.

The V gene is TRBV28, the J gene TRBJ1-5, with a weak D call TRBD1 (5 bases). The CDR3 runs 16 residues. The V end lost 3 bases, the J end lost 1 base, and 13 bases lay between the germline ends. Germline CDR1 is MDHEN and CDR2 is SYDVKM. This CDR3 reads CASSLTGGGSNQPQHF. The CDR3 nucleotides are TGTGCCAGCAGTTTGACGGGGGGAGGCAGCAATCAGCCCCAGCATTTT.

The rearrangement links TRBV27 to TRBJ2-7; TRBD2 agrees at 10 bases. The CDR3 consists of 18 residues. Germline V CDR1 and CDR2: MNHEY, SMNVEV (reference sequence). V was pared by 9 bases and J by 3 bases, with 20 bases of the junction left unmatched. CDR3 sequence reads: CARPQWPSGRSSYYEQYF. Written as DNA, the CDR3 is TGTGCCAGGCCACAGTGGCCTAGCGGGAGATCCTCATACTACGAGCAGTACTTC.

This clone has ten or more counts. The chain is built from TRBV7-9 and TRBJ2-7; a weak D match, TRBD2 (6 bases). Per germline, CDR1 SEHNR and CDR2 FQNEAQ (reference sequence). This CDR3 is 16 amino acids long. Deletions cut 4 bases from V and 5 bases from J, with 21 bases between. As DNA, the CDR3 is TGTGCCAGCAGCTCATCCGGGGGAAGCTCCCGCCACGAGCAGTACTTC. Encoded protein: CASSSSGGSSRHEQYF.

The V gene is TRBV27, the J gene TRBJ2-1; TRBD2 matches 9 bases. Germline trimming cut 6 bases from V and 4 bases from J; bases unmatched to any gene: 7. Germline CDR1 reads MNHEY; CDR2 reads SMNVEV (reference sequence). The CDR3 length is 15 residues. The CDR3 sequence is CASSPGTSRYNEQFF. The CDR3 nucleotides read TGTGCCAGCAGCCCCGGGACTAGCAGATACAATGAGCAGTTCTTC.

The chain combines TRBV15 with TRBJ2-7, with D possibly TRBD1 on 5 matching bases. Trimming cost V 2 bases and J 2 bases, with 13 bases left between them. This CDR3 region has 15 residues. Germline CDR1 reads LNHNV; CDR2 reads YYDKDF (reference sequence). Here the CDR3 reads CATSRQDGAAYEQYF. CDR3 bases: TGTGCCACCAGCAGACAAGATGGGGCAGCCTACGAGCAGTACTTC.

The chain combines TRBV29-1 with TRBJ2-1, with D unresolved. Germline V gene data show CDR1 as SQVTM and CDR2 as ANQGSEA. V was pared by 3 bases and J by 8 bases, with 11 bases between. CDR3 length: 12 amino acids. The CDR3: CSVDPGDHEQFF. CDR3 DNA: TGCAGCGTTGATCCGGGTGATCATGAGCAGTTCTTC.

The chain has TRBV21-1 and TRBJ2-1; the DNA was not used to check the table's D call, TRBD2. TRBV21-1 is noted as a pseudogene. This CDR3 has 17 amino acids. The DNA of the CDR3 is TGTGCCAGCAGCAAAGGCACGGGGATAGCGGCACCCCATGAGCAGTTCTTC. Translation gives CASSKGTGIAAPHEQFF.

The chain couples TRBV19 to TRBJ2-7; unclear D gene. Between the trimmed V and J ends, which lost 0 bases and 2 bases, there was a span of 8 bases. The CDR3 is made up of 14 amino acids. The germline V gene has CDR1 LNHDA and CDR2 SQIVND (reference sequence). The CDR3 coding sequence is TGTGCCAGTAGTATAGATCGAGGTGCCTACGAGCAGTACTTC. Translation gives CASSIDRGAYEQYF.

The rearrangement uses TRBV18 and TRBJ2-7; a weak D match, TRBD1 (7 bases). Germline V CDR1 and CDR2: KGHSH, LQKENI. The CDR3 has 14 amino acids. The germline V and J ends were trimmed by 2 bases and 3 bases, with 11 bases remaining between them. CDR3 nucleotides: TGTGCCAGCTCACCAAGACAGGGAGGCTACGAGCAGTACTTC. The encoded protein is CASSPRQGGYEQYF. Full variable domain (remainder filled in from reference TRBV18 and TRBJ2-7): NAGVMQNPRHLVRRRGQEARLRCSPMKGHSHVYWYRQLPEEGLKFMVYLQKENIIDESGMPKERFSAEFPKEGPSILRIQQVVRGDSAAYFCASSPRQGGYEQYFGPGTRLTVT.

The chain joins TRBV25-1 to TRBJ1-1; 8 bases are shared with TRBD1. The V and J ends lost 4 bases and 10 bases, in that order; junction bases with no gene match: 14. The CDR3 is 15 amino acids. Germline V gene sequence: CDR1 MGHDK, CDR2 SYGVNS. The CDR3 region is CASSATGTGRSGAFF. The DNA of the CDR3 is TGTGCCAGCAGTGCTACCGGGACAGGTCGCTCAGGAGCTTTCTTT.